This T cell receptor (beta chain) was obtained from a study of T cells expressing NK-cell markers. TCRdb re-called the 5' RACE reads, yielding one record per CDR3 amino acid sequence without DNA. The sample is made up of more than 120,000 distinct CDR3 sequences, and the top ten hold less than 15% of it. Per the germline V gene, CDR1 is MNHNS and CDR2 is SASEGT. The CDR3 spans 13 residues. This TCR derives from a man aged 18-30 years in good health. The chain has TRBV6-1 and TRBJ2-1; TCRdb outputs TRBD1, but without DNA this stays unchecked. The sample consisted of blood T cells: a sorted CD56 or NKG2C T cell subset, CD4+ or CD8+ T cells, or bulk PBMC T cells (not recorded which). CDR3 sequence reads: CASSVTETDEQFF.